This T cell receptor (beta chain) stems from a study of blood T cells in healthy people across ages (dated by TCRdb to the mid-2010s). Some background on the complete study: In model experiments, roughly one uniquely barcoded TCR beta cDNA molecule per two T cells was captured by template switching. To track age-related changes in TCR beta repertoire diversity, the study relied on deep sequencing normalized with unique cDNA molecular identifiers. Four age groups were formed from the donors: young (average approximately 17 years), middle-aged (just under 40), aged (roughly 56) and long-lived (82). To avoid experimental bias, donors of different ages were distributed randomly across sequencing lanes. The study analyzed two additional independent replicas of 1 million unique cDNA reads from the same blood draw for two donors, one aged 18 to 29 and one aged 80 or older.

The sample holds many counts of this clonotype. The specificity of this receptor is unknown. No per-base quality is available; no much larger clone lies one base away. CDR1 and CDR2, looked up from the germline V gene, are MDHEN and SYDVKM. From cysteine to phenylalanine, the CDR3 is 14 amino acids long. Only the CDR3 part of the read is kept: 42 bases, read in frame from the first base. V gives up 6 bases and J gives up 8 bases, and the segment between their germline ends measures 17 bases. To prepare the library, 5' RACE was applied. TCRdb shows the sequencer as Illumina HiSeq 2500. A second PCR of about 6 to 12 cycles was performed with a sample-barcoded 5' primer and a J-beta primer mix. Each TCR beta cDNA molecule received a unique molecular identifier from a template-switch 5' adaptor carrying 12 random nucleotides. Each sample yielded at least 3 million CDR3-containing paired-end reads. First-strand cDNA was synthesized from all RNA with the Mint cDNA synthesis kit, primed by a TRBC-specific oligonucleotide. All cDNA was treated with uracil-DNA glycosylase and then went through a first 18-cycle PCR with the universal primers M1SS and BC2_uni_R. Per the authors' processing: Each sample was normalized by randomly selecting 1 million high-quality reads, each carrying a distinct molecular identifier. Reads with shared molecular identifiers were discarded instead of being binned into consensus sequences. MiTCR, run with a Q25 quality threshold and the strictest error-elimination algorithm, handled CDR3 identification, clonotype clustering and error correction. A nonparametric unseen species model using Euler transformation provided a lower-bound estimate of total TCR beta diversity. TCRdb took the public reads, trimmed them with fastp at Q25, ran MiXCR for clone calling and kept in-frame beta chains. Under each unique CDR3 protein, matching rows form one entry showing the most common genes and DNA. These V and J calls are TCRdb output, not the study's own analysis. This sample lists approximately 880,000 distinct CDR3 sequences; roughly 43% were detected once. 13% of the sample is in the top ten clones.

The donors were under 40 Caucasian individuals from Russia, aged roughly 6 to 100 years, who were systemically healthy. About 10 milliliters of peripheral blood were drawn from each donor into EDTA-treated Vacutainer tubes. Ficoll-Paque density-gradient centrifugation was used to isolate PBMCs, with at least 6.5 million per sample. Trizol reagent was used to extract total RNA from the PBMCs, yielding at least 6 micrograms per sample. The percentages of naive CD45RAhigh/CD27high T cells were determined by flow cytometry on a PBMC aliquot from every donor. Overall study results and their limits: Compared with the aged group, more naive CD4+ T cells, fewer expanded clones and increased TCR diversity were shown by the long-lived group, suggesting age selection. Observed TCR beta diversity per million T cells fell roughly linearly with age, and a significant reduction was already apparent by age roughly 40. Estimates of total diversity based on one million sequenced T cells were regarded as lower bounds and as underestimates. Because the CMV infection status of the donors was unknown, age-related changes in expanded clonotypes may potentially have been confounded. Bulk unsorted PBMC profiling prevented conclusive comparison of naive and antigen-experienced compartments. There was a strong correlation between observed TCR beta diversity and the percentage of naive T cells measured by flow cytometry.

The sequence is built from TRBV28 and TRBJ2-1; TRBD2 is perhaps the D gene, given 6 matching bases. Material for sequencing was blood. The receptor was isolated from a man between 25 and 39 years old in good health. The DNA sequence is as follows: TGTGCCAGCAGGGGGACTGGGGAAATCCATGAGCAGTTCTTC. Protein translation: CASRGTGEIHEQFF.